This TCR beta chain was recovered during a study of breast tumors, draining lymph nodes, adjacent tissues. At least ten counts were recorded for this clonotype. The germline V gene encodes CDR1 DFQATT and CDR2 SNEGSKA (reference sequence). This CDR3 is 15 amino acids long. J lost 6 bases, V lost 0 bases, and 8 bases had no gene match. From the multiplex PCR reads, TCRdb called clonotypes with MiXCR, one entry per CDR3 protein. The data contain around 130,000 distinct CDR3 sequences, about 20% of them singletons. The lymph nodes were axillary draining lymph nodes from breast cancer patients. Sequenced sample: axillary lymph node tissue. This receptor was identified in a female donor with breast cancer. Some clones in this sample may be carry-over from other donors' samples. The rearrangement links TRBV20-1 to TRBJ2-1, with 7 nucleotides matching TRBD2. In nucleotides, the CDR3 is TGCAGTGCTAGAGACCCCCTAAGCGGGATCAATGAGCAGTTCTTC. This translates into CSARDPLSGINEQFF.